The source of this T cell receptor beta chain is a study of blood T cell repertoires in COVID-19. About the study: Nucleic acid was either cDNA or gDNA, and it came from T cells, B-cell-depleted T cells, or PBMCs.

Seattle patients were enrolled during active infection and followed longitudinally. Germline V gene sequence: CDR1 SNHLY, CDR2 FYNNEI. This CDR3 has 13 amino acids. V lost 5 bases and J 10 bases, leaving 17 bases between the germline ends. Sequenced by immunoSEQ multiplex PCR; TCRdb stores in-frame clones only, minus some. The repertoire includes hundreds of thousands of clones, around 81% of them detected once, and roughly 7.4% sits in the top ten. The chain couples TRBV2 to TRBJ1-1, with D hard to call. The receptor's source is a woman older than 75 with COVID-19, enrolled during active disease. Sequencing was carried out using peripheral blood. The CDR3 nucleotides are TGTGCCAGCAGTACCCCTCTCTCCCGGGGAGCTTTCTTT. Protein: CASSTPLSRGAFF.